Below are 27 T cell receptor beta chains sequenced from a single sample in a study of blood T cell repertoires in COVID-19. Profiling relied on immunoSEQ multiplex PCR, and the TCRdb table lists in-frame clones only, not all of them. The sample yields 140,000 to 150,000 clones, over 65% seen once. The sample taken for sequencing was PBMCs or T cells enriched from blood (not recorded which). The origin of the receptors is a woman between 50 and 59 years old who had recovered from COVID-19.

The CDR3 DNA reads as TGTGCCTCCCGGGGTGTGGGCGATACGCAGTATTTT. It is translated as CASRGVGDTQYF. The rearrangement links TRBV30 to TRBJ2-3, with TRBD2 as a possible D gene (5 bases). V was trimmed by 7 bases and J by 6 bases, leaving 14 bases between them. Germline-derived CDR1 and CDR2 are GTSNPN and SVGIG (reference sequence). This CDR3 comprises 12 residues.

This chain connects TRBV3-1 (or the pseudogene TRBV3-2) to TRBJ2-7; no firm D call. The V gene lost 1 base and the J gene lost 4 bases, with 8 bases spanning the gap. The CDR3 spans 13 residues. Germline V gene data show CDR1 as LGHDT and CDR2 as YNNKEL (reference sequence). This chain's CDR3 is CASSQGHGYEQYF. CDR3 bases: TGTGCCAGCAGCCAAGGACATGGATACGAGCAGTACTTC.

The table lists this clone with a count of one. The chain joins TRBV10-3 to TRBJ1-1; 9 bases match TRBD1. V shed 6 bases, J shed 1 base, and the junction held 6 bases outside the gene matches. The length of the CDR3 is 15 residues. Germline V gives CDR1 ENHRY, CDR2 SYGVKD. CDR3 amino acids: CAIRRGQGENTEAFF. CDR3 nucleotide sequence: TGTGCCATCAGGAGGGGACAGGGCGAGAACACTGAAGCTTTCTTT.

The rearrangement links TRBV19 to TRBJ2-7; 9 bases are a match to TRBD1. CDR1 is LNHDA and CDR2 is SQIVND in the germline V gene (reference sequence). There are 13 residues in the CDR3. The V gene end was trimmed by 6 bases and the J gene end by 6 bases; junction bases not matched to a gene: 6. The CDR3 DNA reads as TGTGCCAGTAGAATGGGACAGGGTGGCGAGCAGTACTTC. Encoded protein: CASRMGQGGEQYF.

This clone was recorded a few times. The chain carries TRBV5-8 and TRBJ1-3, with D unresolved. Between the trimmed V and J ends, which lost 3 bases and 2 bases, there was a span of 6 bases. CDR1 SGHTS and CDR2 YDEGEE come from the germline V gene. The CDR3 spans 13 residues. The CDR3 DNA sequence: TGTGCCAGCAGCTCACAAACTGGAAACACCATATATTTT. It codes for CASSSQTGNTIYF.

The chain has TRBV29-1 and TRBJ1-2; 11 bases are shared with TRBD1. The CDR3 has 12 amino acids. The V gene's germline CDR1 is SQVTM and CDR2 ANQGSEA. V shed 7 bases, J shed 6 bases, and the junction held 4 bases outside the gene matches. For the CDR3, the DNA is TGCAGCGCCGGGACAGGGGGAGATGGCTACACCTTC. This gives the protein CSAGTGGDGYTF.

This sequence joins TRBV6-5 and TRBJ2-5; D is uncertain. V was shortened by 0 bases and J by 1 base, with 6 bases between the two germline ends. This CDR3 has 14 residues. Germline CDR1 and CDR2: MNHEY and SVGAGI. In DNA, the CDR3 is TGTGCCAGCAGTTACTCGGCTAGCCAAGAGACCCAGTACTTC. Its translation is CASSYSASQETQYF.

This clone has more than one count but fewer than ten. The chain uses TRBV7-2 and TRBJ1-1; D may be TRBD1 (6 bases). CDR3 length: 13 amino acids. Germline CDR1 is SGHTA and CDR2 is FQGNSA. V shed 2 bases and J shed 6 bases, with 10 bases lying between them. This CDR3 reads CASSLYRVPEAFF. In nucleotides, the CDR3 is TGTGCCAGCAGCTTATACAGGGTTCCTGAAGCTTTCTTT.

The CDR3 bases are TGTGCCAGCAGCTTACAGGGGTGGACCTATAATTCACCCCTCCACTTT. Translating gives CASSLQGWTYNSPLHF. V is TRBV5-5 and J is TRBJ1-6; TRBD1 matches at 7 bases. Germline lookup yields CDR1 SGHKS and CDR2 YYEKEE (reference sequence). With 2 bases clipped from V and 2 bases from J, the junction kept 4 bases outside the gene matches. CDR3 length: 16 amino acids.

The rearrangement uses TRBV2 and TRBJ1-1; D remains unclear. This CDR3 comprises 17 residues. V gave up 3 bases and J gave up 0 bases, with 17 bases separating them. Germline CDR1 SNHLY, CDR2 FYNNEI. The CDR3 here is CASSEYKARRMNTEAFF. The CDR3 DNA follows: TGTGCCAGCAGTGAGTACAAGGCGAGGAGAATGAACACTGAAGCTTTCTTT.

The chain combines TRBV3-1 (or the pseudogene TRBV3-2) with TRBJ2-5, with D possibly matching TRBD1 (5 bases). CDR3 length: 13 residues. The germline V gene encodes CDR1 LGHDT and CDR2 YNNKEL (reference sequence). V lost 4 bases to trimming and J lost 5 bases, with 11 bases between them. DNA for the CDR3: TGTGCCAGCAGCCGACAGATGGGGGAGACCCAGTACTTC. Translated: CASSRQMGETQYF.

This clone was detected only a few times. The chain joins TRBV28 to TRBJ1-2; D is unclear. Trimming shortened V by 6 bases and J by 1 base, and 15 bases separated the two germline ends. CDR1 and CDR2 from the germline V gene are MDHEN and SYDVKM. The CDR3 covers 15 residues. The CDR3 DNA is TGTGCCAGCAGCACAACCTGGACTTTTAACTATGGCTACACCTTC. It specifies CASSTTWTFNYGYTF.

This clone has only a few counts. This rearrangement joins TRBV2 to TRBJ2-6, with D possibly TRBD2 on 5 matching bases. From germline, CDR1 is SNHLY and CDR2 FYNNEI. V was cut by 1 base and J by 0 bases, with 13 bases left in between. There are 18 residues in the CDR3. This CDR3 reads CASSEERVASSGANVLTF. The CDR3 coding sequence is TGTGCCAGCAGTGAAGAGAGGGTCGCGAGCTCTGGGGCCAACGTCCTGACTTTC.

This CDR3 is CASSVDREYNQPQHF. CDR3 bases: TGTGCCAGCAGTGTTGACAGAGAATACAATCAGCCCCAGCATTTT. The genes are TRBV6-2 or TRBV6-3 and TRBJ1-5; D is perhaps TRBD1 (5 bases). V was trimmed by 5 bases and J by 3 bases, leaving 14 bases between them. This CDR3 has 15 amino acids. In germline, CDR1 is MNHEY, CDR2 SVGEGT.

The chain links TRBV7-2 to TRBJ1-2, with D possibly matching TRBD1 (6 bases). Between the trimmed V and J ends, which lost 1 base and 6 bases, there was a span of 9 bases. The CDR3 sequence is 13 residues long. Per the germline V gene, CDR1 is SGHTA and CDR2 is FQGNSA. CDR3 DNA sequence: TGTGCCAGCAGCTTAGACAGGGACCATGGCTACACCTTC. The encoded protein is CASSLDRDHGYTF.

A note on this clone: Germline is not matched at one junction end, which may reflect a read error. V and J are TRBV11-3 and TRBJ1-2; D unresolved. CDR1 is SGHNT and CDR2 is YENEEA in the germline V gene. This CDR3 has 10 amino acids. The CDR3 DNA sequence: TGTGCCAGCAGCTTACGGGAGGAGCTATTC. It translates to CASSLREELF.

V gene TRBV2 combines with J gene TRBJ2-2; D is possibly TRBD2 (6 bases). The length of the CDR3 is 15 residues. The V end was cut by 1 base, the J end by 1 base, with 7 bases between. The germline V gene encodes CDR1 SNHLY and CDR2 FYNNEI. The CDR3 DNA is TGTGCCAGCAGTGAAGGGAGGGTGAACACCGGGGAGCTGTTTTTT. Amino acid sequence: CASSEGRVNTGELFF.

This clone appeared a single time. The V call is TRBV19, the J call TRBJ2-3; the D is unclear. The CDR3 is 13 amino acids. Germline assignment: CDR1 LNHDA and CDR2 SQIVND (reference sequence). V dropped 7 bases and J dropped 4 bases, with 12 bases sitting between them. The CDR3 sequence is CASTPRSPDTQYF. The CDR3 nucleotides read TGTGCCAGTACCCCCCGCAGTCCAGATACGCAGTATTTT.

The rearrangement uses TRBV11-2 and TRBJ1-2; 8 bases are a match to TRBD1. Germline V gene sequence: CDR1 SGHAT, CDR2 FQNNGV. The CDR3 spans 14 residues. V gave up 5 bases and J gave up 7 bases; unmatched junction bases: 9. The CDR3, as DNA: TGTGCCAGCAGCCCCGGGGCAGGGGGCTTTGGCTACACCTTC. Residues: CASSPGAGGFGYTF.

The chain is built from TRBV6-5 and TRBJ1-2, with D possibly being TRBD1 (5 bases). Germline V lookup: CDR1 MNHEY, CDR2 SVGAGI. CDR3 length: 13 residues. Trimming left V 5 bases short and J 3 bases short, with 10 bases between. The CDR3 region is CASSQGADYGYTF. CDR3 nucleotide sequence: TGTGCCAGCAGTCAGGGCGCCGACTATGGCTACACCTTC.

This chain uses TRBV5-6 with TRBJ1-1; the D is unclear. The CDR3 covers 16 residues. Germline CDR1 reads SGHDT; CDR2 reads YYEEEE. The V end was cut by 0 bases, the J end by 5 bases, with 17 bases between. This chain's CDR3 is CASSLAGVRTGTEAFF. The CDR3, as DNA: TGTGCCAGCAGCTTGGCCGGGGTACGAACGGGGACTGAAGCTTTCTTT.

This chain uses TRBV12-5 with TRBJ1-2, with TRBD1 matching over 8 bases. This CDR3 has 13 residues. Germline loops: CDR1 LGHNT, CDR2 FRNRAP. With 5 bases clipped from V and 7 bases from J, the junction kept 6 bases outside the gene matches. CDR3 nucleotides: TGTGCTAGTGGTGGACAGGGTTCTATTGGCTACACCTTC. Amino acid sequence: CASGGQGSIGYTF.

This chain joins TRBV5-1 and TRBJ1-3; the match to TRBD1 covers 8 bases. The CDR3 is 17 amino acids. Germline-derived CDR1 and CDR2 are SGHRS and YFSETQ. V lost 0 bases, J lost 4 bases, and 9 bases stayed unmatched. CDR3 in amino acids: CASSLAGVGQGGNTIYF. CDR3 bases: TGCGCCAGCAGCTTGGCTGGCGTTGGACAGGGAGGAAACACCATATATTTT.

Here the CDR3 DNA reads TGTGCCAGCAGCTCAGGACAGACCGGTTCACCCCTCCACTTT. This sequence encodes CASSSGQTGSPLHF. The rearrangement joins TRBV7-3 to TRBJ1-6, with D perhaps matching TRBD1 (6 bases). V lost 4 bases to trimming and J lost 9 bases, with 13 bases between them. The CDR3 extends over 14 amino acids. The germline gives CDR1 SGHTA, CDR2 FQGTGA.

The chain couples TRBV28 to TRBJ1-5; 7 nucleotides align to TRBD1. From germline, CDR1 is MDHEN and CDR2 SYDVKM. V lost 3 bases, J lost 2 bases, and 7 bases stayed unmatched. The CDR3 is 16 amino acids. The DNA of the CDR3 is TGTGCCAGCAGTTTTCACAGGGGCGGTGGCAATCAGCCCCAGCATTTT. Its protein product is CASSFHRGGGNQPQHF. The variable domain in full, with the rest retrieved from reference TRBV28 and TRBJ1-5, is DVKVTQSSRYLVKRTGEKVFLECVQDMDHENMFWYRQDPGLGLRLIYFSYDVKMKEKGDIPEGYSVSREKKERFSLILESASTNQTSMYLCASSFHRGGGNQPQHFGDGTRLSIL.

The rearrangement links TRBV5-4 to TRBJ2-2, with 10 bases fitting TRBD2. CDR1 SGHNT and CDR2 YYREEE come from the germline V gene (reference sequence). Losses at the gene ends were 2 bases for V and 1 base for J; bases not matched to a gene: 5. The CDR3 is 17 amino acids. CDR3 residues: CASSFIAGGQNTGELFF. CDR3 bases: TGTGCCAGCAGCTTCATAGCGGGGGGACAGAACACCGGGGAGCTGTTTTTT.

As to this clone: Compared with germline, one end of the junction differs, possibly owing to a read error. This chain uses TRBV20-1 with TRBJ1-6; no firm D call. The CDR3 covers 11 residues. Germline values: CDR1 DFQATT, CDR2 SNEGSKA (reference sequence). CDR3 bases: TGCAGTGCCAGAGGCGGATCACCCCTCCACTTT. It is translated as CSARGGSPLHF.